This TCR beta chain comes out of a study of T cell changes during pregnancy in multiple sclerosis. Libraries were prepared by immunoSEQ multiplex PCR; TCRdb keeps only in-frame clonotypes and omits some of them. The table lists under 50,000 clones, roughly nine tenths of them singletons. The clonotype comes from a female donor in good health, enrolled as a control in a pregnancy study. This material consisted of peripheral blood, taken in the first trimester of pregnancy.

The chain's CDR3 is CASSPPWSANTEAFF. The CDR3 bases are TGTGCCAGCAGCCCTCCCTGGAGCGCGAACACTGAAGCTTTCTTT. The chain uses TRBV5-6 and TRBJ1-1; D is unclear. Trimming took off 4 bases at V and 1 base at J, with 14 bases between the two ends. CDR1 is SGHDT, CDR2 YYEEEE, per germline. The CDR3 contains 15 residues. The whole variable domain, filled in from reference TRBV5-6 and TRBJ1-1, reads DAGVTQSPTHLIKTRGQQVTLRCSPKSGHDTVSWYQQALGQGPQFIFQYYEEEERQRGNFPDRFSGHQFPNYSSELNVNALLLGDSALYLCASSPPWSANTEAFFGQGTRLTVV.